This T cell receptor (beta chain) derives from a study of blood T cell repertoires in COVID-19. Profiling relied on immunoSEQ multiplex PCR, and the TCRdb table lists in-frame clones only, not all of them. Of roughly 200,000 clones in the sample, 80% to 85% are singletons; the top ten hold 15% to 20%. Germline lookup yields CDR1 MDHEN and CDR2 SYDVKM. V shed 8 bases, J shed 2 bases, and the junction held 12 bases outside the gene matches. The CDR3 consists of 16 residues. The sample comprised peripheral blood. The sequence came from a woman older than 75 with active or convalescent COVID-19. V is TRBV28 and J is TRBJ2-5, with 9 positions matching TRBD2. This CDR3 is CASAPPSGMGQETQYF. DNA for the CDR3: TGTGCCAGCGCCCCCCCTAGCGGGATGGGTCAAGAGACCCAGTACTTC.